These 10 T cell receptor beta chains share one sample of origin, sequenced in a study of T-cell reconstitution after alpha-beta-depleted transplantation in children. Library preparation (for TCRbeta) was performed with unique molecular identifiers. TCRdb processed the PCR reads anew with MiXCR; each CDR3 protein has one entry. Among approximately 520,000 distinct CDR3 sequences listed, roughly 33% were seen once. This specimen was PBMCs from the stem cell graft donor, taken from the stem cell graft. The origin of the receptors is a human donor who donated a stem cell graft to a child with aplastic anemia.

This clonotype was picked up a small number of times. V and J are TRBV4-3 and TRBJ2-1; perhaps D is TRBD1 or TRBD2 (5 bases each). Per the germline V gene, CDR1 is LGHNA and CDR2 is YSLEER. V was shortened by 0 bases and J by 3 bases, with 12 bases between the two germline ends. CDR3 length equals 16 residues. The DNA of the CDR3 is TGCGCCAGCAGCCAAGAAACGGGACGAGACTACAATGAGCAGTTCTTC. It codes for CASSQETGRDYNEQFF.

Here the CDR3 DNA reads TGTGCCAGCTCATTAGCTAGCGGAGTGAGCTCCTACAATGAGCAGTTCTTC. Residues: CASSLASGVSSYNEQFF. V is TRBV18 and J is TRBJ2-1; 7 bases fit TRBD2. Germline V lookup: CDR1 KGHSH, CDR2 LQKENI. The V gene end was trimmed by 5 bases and the J gene end by 0 bases; junction bases not matched to a gene: 10. CDR3 size: 17 residues.

There are a few counts of this clonotype. This chain joins TRBV12-3 or TRBV12-4 and TRBJ1-5; the D is unclear. Trimming stripped 6 bases from V and 7 bases from J, with 16 bases between. This CDR3 has 14 residues. CDR3 loop: CASSFGMGQQPQHF. As DNA, the CDR3 is TGTGCCAGCAGCTTTGGTATGGGTCAGCAGCCCCAGCATTTT.

This clonotype occurred a few times. This sequence joins TRBV5-4 and TRBJ2-1, with 12 positions matching TRBD2. The CDR3 runs 13 residues. In germline, CDR1 is SGHNT, CDR2 YYREEE (reference sequence). J was trimmed by 7 bases and V by 6 bases; bases with no gene match: 2. This CDR3 reads CASMTSGRNEQFF. For the CDR3, the DNA is TGTGCCAGCATGACTAGCGGGAGAAATGAGCAGTTCTTC.

The gene calls are TRBV7-2 and TRBJ1-1; no clear D. V lost 4 bases and J 4 bases, leaving 16 bases between the germline ends. CDR1 SGHTA and CDR2 FQGNSA come from the germline V gene. The CDR3 runs to 15 residues. As DNA, the CDR3 is TGTGCCAGCAGCTACACTCTACCTAGGAGCACTGAAGCTTTCTTT. This sequence encodes CASSYTLPRSTEAFF.

The rearrangement joins TRBV28 to TRBJ2-3; the D is unclear. The CDR3 is 13 amino acids. Per the germline V gene, CDR1 is MDHEN and CDR2 is SYDVKM. Trimming took off 2 bases at V and 2 bases at J, with 5 bases between the two ends. The CDR3 DNA sequence: TGTGCCAGCAGTTTACGGGTCACAGATACGCAGTATTTT. This translates into CASSLRVTDTQYF.

The chain recombines TRBV20-1 with TRBJ1-5; TRBD1 aligns across 8 bases. The CDR3 is 14 residues long. Trimming at V came to 6 bases and at J to 7 bases, leaving 11 bases not matched to a gene. Looked up from germline, CDR1 is DFQATT and CDR2 is SNEGSKA (reference sequence). This chain's CDR3 is CSARQGNNQQPQHF. CDR3 DNA sequence: TGCAGTGCCCGACAGGGGAATAATCAACAGCCCCAGCATTTT.

The chain couples TRBV28 to TRBJ2-7, with unresolved D. V shed 4 bases and J shed 2 bases, with 18 bases lying between them. The CDR3 totals 16 residues. The germline gives CDR1 MDHEN, CDR2 SYDVKM. CDR3 sequence: CASSSLPLDGTYEQYF. In DNA form, the CDR3 reads TGTGCCAGCAGTTCCTTACCCTTGGACGGAACCTACGAGCAGTACTTC.

The chain uses TRBV30 and TRBJ1-2, with D possibly being TRBD1 (6 bases). Germline V lookup: CDR1 GTSNPN, CDR2 SVGIG (reference sequence). The CDR3 has 13 residues. V was clipped by 3 bases and J by 3 bases, with 11 bases between them. The CDR3 nucleotides are TGTGCCTGGAGCCAGGGGCGGGACTATGGCTACACCTTC. Residues: CAWSQGRDYGYTF.

The chain couples TRBV7-8 to TRBJ2-5, with a possible D match to TRBD2 (5 bases). V was cut by 7 bases and J by 5 bases, with 17 bases left in between. The germline gives CDR1 SGHVS, CDR2 FQNEAQ. The CDR3 is 14 residues long. CDR3 residues: CASNSMGSQETQYF. For the CDR3, the DNA is TGTGCCAGCAACTCGATGGGGAGTCAGGAGACCCAGTACTTC.